These 26 T cell receptor beta chains originate from one sample sequenced in a study of blood T cell repertoires in COVID-19. TCRdb keeps only in-frame clones here, not all; method: immunoSEQ multiplex PCR. Of roughly 190,000 clones listed, 88% are singletons. Sequenced: peripheral blood. Receptors originate from a human donor in a cohort sampled during active COVID-19.

The genes are TRBV13 and TRBJ2-2; perhaps TRBD1 as D (6 bases). V was trimmed by 5 bases and J by 3 bases, leaving 16 bases between them. This CDR3 comprises 16 residues. Germline assignment: CDR1 PRHDT and CDR2 FYEKMQ (reference sequence). The CDR3 DNA reads as TGTGCCAGCAGCAAAGGACAGAAGAAGGACACCGGGGAGCTGTTTTTT. Translation: CASSKGQKKDTGELFF.

In this sample, this clone turned up a few times. The chain combines TRBV7-2 with TRBJ1-5; D is perhaps TRBD1 (6 bases). V gave up 1 base and J gave up 8 bases, with 15 bases separating them. CDR1 SGHTA and CDR2 FQGNSA come from the germline V gene. This CDR3 is 15 amino acids long. The DNA for the CDR3 is TGTGCCAGCAGCTTAGTGTCGGGGGGCGGAGAGCCCCAGCATTTT. It yields the protein CASSLVSGGGEPQHF.

The V call is TRBV5-1, the J call TRBJ2-5; 11 bases match TRBD2. The CDR3 is 18 amino acids. The junction had 16 bases not matched to a gene; V was cut back by 4 bases and J by 5 bases. Looked up from germline, CDR1 is SGHRS and CDR2 is YFSETQ. The CDR3 region is CASSPSSGGAQAGETQYF. In DNA form, the CDR3 reads TGCGCCAGCAGCCCAAGTAGCGGGGGGGCCCAGGCAGGGGAGACCCAGTACTTC.

The J gene is TRBJ1-1, the V gene TRBV6-4, with 7 bases fitting TRBD1. Germline V lookup: CDR1 MRHNA, CDR2 SNTAGT. The CDR3 covers 13 residues. The J segment lost 0 bases and the V segment lost 9 bases, leaving 4 bases of the junction unmatched. This CDR3 reads CARTGQMNTEAFF. The CDR3 coding sequence is TGTGCCAGAACGGGACAGATGAACACTGAAGCTTTCTTT.

The rearrangement links TRBV9 to TRBJ2-5; 12 bases match TRBD2. Germline V CDR1 and CDR2: SGDLS, YYNGEE. This CDR3 contains 17 residues. V trimming: 0 bases; J trimming: 4 bases; junction bases outside the gene matches: 7. The CDR3, as DNA: TGTGCCAGCAGCGTAGGACCACTAGCGGGAGGCCCAGAGACCCAGTACTTC. The encoded protein is CASSVGPLAGGPETQYF.

The gene calls are TRBV5-4 and TRBJ2-5, with D tentatively TRBD2 (6 bases). Trimming stripped 4 bases from V and 4 bases from J, with 14 bases between. In germline, CDR1 is SGHNT, CDR2 YYREEE (reference sequence). The CDR3 totals 14 residues. CDR3 nucleotide sequence: TGTGCCAGCAGCGCCCGACTAGTCCCAGAGACCCAGTACTTC. This codes for CASSARLVPETQYF.

As to this clone: The junction departs from germline at one end; a sequencing error may be responsible. The sample has other DNA sequences that encode this CDR3 too. This chain joins TRBV7-7 and TRBJ2-5; 12 bases align to TRBD2. The V gene's germline CDR1 is SSHAT and CDR2 FNYEAQ (reference sequence). This CDR3 has 15 amino acids. The CDR3 DNA follows: TGTGCTAGCAGCCCTAGCGGGGGGGGGCAAGAGACCCAGTACTTC. The encoded protein is CASSPSGGGQETQYF.

V gene TRBV4-1 combines with J gene TRBJ2-1, with no clear D. Germline V gene sequence: CDR1 MGHRA, CDR2 YSYEKL. Deletions cut 1 base from V and 7 bases from J, with 8 bases between. The CDR3 is 13 amino acids. This chain's CDR3 is CASSQVRRNEQFF. The CDR3 DNA reads TGCGCCAGCAGCCAAGTGCGGCGGAATGAGCAGTTCTTC.

This clone was counted between two and nine times. This chain links TRBV6-2 or TRBV6-3 with TRBJ1-1, with D possibly matching TRBD1 (5 bases). Germline CDR1 reads MNHEY; CDR2 reads SVGEGT. The CDR3 length is 17 residues. The germline V and J ends were trimmed by 0 bases and 2 bases, with 16 bases remaining between them. The CDR3 bases are TGTGCCAGCAGTTACTCGAGATTCCAGGGCCAAAACACTGAAGCTTTCTTT. This sequence encodes CASSYSRFQGQNTEAFF.

J is TRBJ2-1 and V is TRBV9; possibly TRBD2 for D (5 bases). This CDR3 contains 15 residues. V dropped 7 bases and J dropped 0 bases, with 14 bases sitting between them. Germline V gives CDR1 SGDLS, CDR2 YYNGEE. This CDR3 is CASSLASSSYNEQFF. The CDR3 DNA reads as TGTGCCAGCTCGTTAGCGTCGAGCTCCTACAATGAGCAGTTCTTC.

The CDR3 sequence: CASRWTSGRVETQYF. Here the CDR3 DNA reads TGTGCCAGCAGGTGGACTAGCGGGAGAGTTGAGACCCAGTACTTC. This chain connects TRBV28 to TRBJ2-5; 13 bases map to TRBD2. This CDR3 contains 15 residues. Trimming removed 6 bases from V and 5 bases from J; junction bases left unmatched: 6. Germline CDR1 reads MDHEN; CDR2 reads SYDVKM.

The V and J genes are TRBV30 and TRBJ2-7, with TRBD1 identical over 7 bases. Germline V gene lookup returns CDR1 GTSNPN and CDR2 SVGIG (reference sequence). The V and J ends lost 5 bases and 2 bases, in that order; junction bases with no gene match: 0. The CDR3 has 11 residues. CDR3 DNA sequence: TGTGCCTGGGGGACAGCCTACGAGCAGTACTTC. Residues: CAWGTAYEQYF.

This clone was counted once. J is TRBJ2-7 and V is TRBV18, with 10 bases aligning to TRBD2. V was pared by 0 bases and J by 6 bases, with 2 bases of the junction left unmatched. This CDR3 spans 14 amino acids. Germline V gene lookup returns CDR1 KGHSH and CDR2 LQKENI. The CDR3 loop is CASSPPIAGGEQYF. As DNA, the CDR3 is TGTGCCAGCTCACCACCGATAGCGGGAGGCGAGCAGTACTTC.

The gene calls are TRBV18 and TRBJ1-6; a possible D gene is TRBD1 (6 bases). The CDR3 runs 18 residues. From germline, CDR1 is KGHSH and CDR2 LQKENI. V shed 3 bases and J shed 8 bases, with 23 bases lying between them. Here the CDR3 DNA reads TGTGCCAGCTCACCGGACGTCCGACGGGGGGCGATGGATTCACCCCTCCACTTT. Encoded protein: CASSPDVRRGAMDSPLHF.

V is TRBV12-3 or TRBV12-4 and J is TRBJ2-7, with 7 bases identical to TRBD1. V shed 5 bases and J 12 bases; nucleotides not matched to a gene: 7. CDR3 length: 11 residues. CDR3 loop: CASSDRALLYF. CDR3 nucleotides: TGTGCCAGCAGTGACAGGGCCCTTTTGTACTTC.

The J gene is TRBJ1-1, the V gene TRBV5-1; TRBD1 aligns across 7 bases. V lost 0 bases and J lost 4; bases outside the gene matches: 6. CDR3 length: 15 residues. Germline loops: CDR1 SGHRS, CDR2 YFSETQ. CDR3 nucleotide sequence: TGCGCCAGCAGCTTGGCCGGGGCAGGGGGCACTGAAGCTTTCTTT. As protein: CASSLAGAGGTEAFF.

The chain uses TRBV3-1 (or the pseudogene TRBV3-2) and TRBJ1-6; D perhaps matches TRBD1 (5 bases). The CDR3 sequence is 14 residues long. CDR1 LGHDT and CDR2 YNNKEL come from the germline V gene (reference sequence). Trimming took off 4 bases at V and 4 bases at J, with 8 bases between the two ends. The CDR3 sequence is CASSLGQYNSPLHF. CDR3 in DNA: TGTGCCAGCAGCCTCGGACAATATAATTCACCCCTCCACTTT.

This chain joins TRBV28 and TRBJ2-5, with TRBD2 matching over 13 bases. Looked up from germline, CDR1 is MDHEN and CDR2 is SYDVKM. The CDR3 runs to 14 residues. Trimming cost V 8 bases and J 3 bases; bases outside gene matches: 3. The CDR3 DNA is TGTGCCAGCCAAGGGACTAGCGGGGAAGAGACCCAGTACTTC. Its translation: CASQGTSGEETQYF.

V gene TRBV5-1 combines with J gene TRBJ2-7, with 7 bases aligning to TRBD1. Trimming took 4 bases from V and 4 from J; bases not matched to a gene: 5. Germline assignment: CDR1 SGHRS and CDR2 YFSETQ. There are 13 residues in the CDR3. CDR3 in amino acids: CASSPGTAYEQYF. CDR3 coding DNA: TGCGCCAGCAGCCCCGGGACAGCATACGAGCAGTACTTC.

The rearrangement links TRBV5-1 to TRBJ2-3; 8 nucleotides agree with TRBD1. Germline V lookup: CDR1 SGHRS, CDR2 YFSETQ. The V and J ends lost 4 bases and 2 bases, in that order; junction bases with no gene match: 6. This CDR3 is 15 amino acids long. The CDR3 region is CASSMDRALTDTQYF. In DNA, the CDR3 is TGCGCCAGCAGCATGGACAGGGCCCTCACAGATACGCAGTATTTT.

There are a few counts of this clone. The V call is TRBV3-1 (or the pseudogene TRBV3-2), the J call TRBJ1-3, with TRBD1 identical over 8 bases. Trimming removed 2 bases from V and 4 bases from J; junction bases left unmatched: 10. Germline-derived CDR1 and CDR2 are LGHDT and YNNKEL (reference sequence). The CDR3 runs to 17 residues. The CDR3 here is CASSQKARGLAGNTIYF. DNA for the CDR3: TGTGCCAGCAGCCAAAAAGCCAGGGGGCTAGCAGGAAACACCATATATTTT.

This clone appeared a single time. The chain joins TRBV6-5 to TRBJ2-1, with 11 bases lining up with TRBD2. The V segment lost 5 bases and the J segment 4 bases; nucleotides outside the gene matches: 4. This CDR3 contains 15 residues. Germline V CDR1 and CDR2: MNHEY, SVGAGI. The CDR3 region has the DNA TGTGCCAGCAGTCCTAGCGGGGGGATGTACAATGAGCAGTTCTTC. Protein product: CASSPSGGMYNEQFF.

The chain links TRBV28 to TRBJ1-2, with D possibly TRBD1 on 6 matching bases. The CDR3 is made up of 17 amino acids. Trimming took 3 bases from V and 4 from J, leaving 21 bases between them. Germline V lookup: CDR1 MDHEN, CDR2 SYDVKM. CDR3 sequence reads: CASSFLRQGFRRYGYTF. The CDR3 DNA is TGTGCCAGCAGTTTTCTTAGGCAGGGGTTCCGTCGCTATGGCTACACCTTC.

The chain carries TRBV19 and TRBJ2-7; perhaps TRBD1 as D (5 bases). CDR3 length equals 15 residues. Trimming took off 5 bases at V and 0 bases at J, with 14 bases between the two ends. CDR1 is LNHDA, CDR2 SQIVND, per germline (reference sequence). The CDR3 DNA reads TGTGCCAGTAGTCCGACAGAATTAGGCTCCTACGAGCAGTACTTC. Translating gives CASSPTELGSYEQYF.

This chain joins TRBV7-2 and TRBJ2-2, with 7 nucleotides matching TRBD1. Germline V gene sequence: CDR1 SGHTA, CDR2 FQGNSA. With V trimmed by 4 bases and J by 2 bases, 4 bases remained unmatched. CDR3 length: 15 amino acids. This CDR3 reads CASSSGQVNTGELFF. The CDR3, as DNA: TGTGCCAGCAGCTCCGGACAGGTTAACACCGGGGAGCTGTTTTTT.

This chain joins TRBV5-5 and TRBJ1-3; possibly TRBD1 for D (5 bases). The germline V gene encodes CDR1 SGHKS and CDR2 YYEKEE (reference sequence). This CDR3 contains 17 residues. With 6 bases removed from V and 0 bases from J, the gap between germline ends came to 19 bases. The CDR3 DNA sequence: TGTGCCAGCACTTTCACTCCCCGGGGGGACTCTGGAAACACCATATATTTT. Protein product: CASTFTPRGDSGNTIYF.